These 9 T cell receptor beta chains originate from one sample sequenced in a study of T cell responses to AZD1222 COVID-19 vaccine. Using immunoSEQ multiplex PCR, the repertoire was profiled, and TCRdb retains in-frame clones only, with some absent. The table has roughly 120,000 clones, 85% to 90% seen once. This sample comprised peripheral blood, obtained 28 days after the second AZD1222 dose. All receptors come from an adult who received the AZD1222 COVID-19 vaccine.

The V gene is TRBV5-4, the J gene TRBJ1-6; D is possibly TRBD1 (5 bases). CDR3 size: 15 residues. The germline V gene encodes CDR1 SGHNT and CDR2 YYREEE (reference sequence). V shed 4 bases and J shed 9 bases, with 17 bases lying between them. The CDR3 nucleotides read TGTGCCAGCAGCCGGGGCTCAAAAAACAGTTCACCCCTCCACTTT. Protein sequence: CASSRGSKNSSPLHF.

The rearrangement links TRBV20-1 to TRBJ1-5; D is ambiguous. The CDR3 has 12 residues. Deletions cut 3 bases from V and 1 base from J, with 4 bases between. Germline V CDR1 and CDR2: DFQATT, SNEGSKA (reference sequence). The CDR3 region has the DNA TGCAGTGCTAGTTCCAGCAATCAGCCCCAGCATTTT. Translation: CSASSSNQPQHF.

The CDR3: CASSQQGMGDTQYF. The CDR3 bases are TGTGCCAGCAGTCAACAGGGGATGGGAGATACGCAGTATTTT. The chain links TRBV2 to TRBJ2-3; 7 bases agree with TRBD1. After removal of 5 bases from V and 5 bases from J, the junction contained 7 bases not matched to a gene. The CDR3 is 14 amino acids. The germline gives CDR1 SNHLY, CDR2 FYNNEI.

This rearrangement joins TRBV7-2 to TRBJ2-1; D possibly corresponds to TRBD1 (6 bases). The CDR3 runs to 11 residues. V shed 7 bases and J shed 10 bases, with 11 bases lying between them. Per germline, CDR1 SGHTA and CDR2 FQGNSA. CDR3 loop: CASTQGTEQFF. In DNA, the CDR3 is TGTGCCAGCACCCAAGGGACAGAGCAGTTCTTC.

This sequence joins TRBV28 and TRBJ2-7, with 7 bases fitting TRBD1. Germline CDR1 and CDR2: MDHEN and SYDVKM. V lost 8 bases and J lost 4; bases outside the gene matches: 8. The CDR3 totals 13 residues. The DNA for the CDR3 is TGTGCCAGCGGCTCGGGACAGAGTTACGAGCAGTACTTC. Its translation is CASGSGQSYEQYF.

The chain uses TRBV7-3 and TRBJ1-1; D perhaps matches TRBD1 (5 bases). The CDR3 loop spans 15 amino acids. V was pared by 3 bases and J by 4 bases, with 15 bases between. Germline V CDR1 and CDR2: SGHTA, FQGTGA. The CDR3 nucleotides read TGTGCCAGCAGCTTGGCCCTTCCAGGGTCCACTGAAGCTTTCTTT. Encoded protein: CASSLALPGSTEAFF.

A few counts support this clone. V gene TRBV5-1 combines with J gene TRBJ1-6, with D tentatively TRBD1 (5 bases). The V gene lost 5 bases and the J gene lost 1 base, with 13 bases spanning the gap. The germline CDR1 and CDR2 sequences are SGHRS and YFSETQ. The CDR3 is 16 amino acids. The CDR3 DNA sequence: TGCGCCAGCAGTCCAGACCGGGGGTCCTATAATTCACCCCTCCACTTT. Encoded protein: CASSPDRGSYNSPLHF. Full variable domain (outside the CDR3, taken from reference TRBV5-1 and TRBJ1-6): KAGVTQTPRYLIKTRGQQVTLSCSPISGHRSVSWYQQTPGQGLQFLFEYFSETQRNKGNFPGRFSGRQFSNSRSEMNVSTLELGDSALYLCASSPDRGSYNSPLHFGNGTRLTVT.

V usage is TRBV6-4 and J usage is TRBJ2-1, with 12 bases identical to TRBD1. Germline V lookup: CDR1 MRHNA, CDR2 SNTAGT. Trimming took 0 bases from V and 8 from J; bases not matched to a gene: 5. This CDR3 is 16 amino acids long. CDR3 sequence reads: CASSDSMGQGADEQFF. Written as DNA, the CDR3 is TGTGCCAGCAGTGACTCGATGGGACAGGGGGCGGATGAGCAGTTCTTC.

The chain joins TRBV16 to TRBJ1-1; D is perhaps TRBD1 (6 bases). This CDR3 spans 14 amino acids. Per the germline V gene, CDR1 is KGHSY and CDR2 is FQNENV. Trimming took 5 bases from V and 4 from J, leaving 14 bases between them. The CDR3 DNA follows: TGTGCCAGCAGCACCTACAGGGTAGGCACTGAAGCTTTCTTT. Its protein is CASSTYRVGTEAFF.